What follows are 10 T cell receptor beta chains derived from one specimen sequenced in a study of CD8 T cells in ankylosing spondylitis. Findings of the study overall: One TCR beta motif, made up of under ten highly homologous variants, appeared characteristic of ankylosing spondylitis blood.

No antigen has been assigned to these receptors. Each CDR3 protein gets one entry after TCRdb re-called the 5' RACE reads with MiXCR. Of fewer than 550,000 distinct CDR3 sequences in the sample, 5.3% were seen once. Material: blood, either unsorted or a sorted T cell fraction (not recorded which). The receptors come from a male donor with ankylosing spondylitis.

This chain uses TRBV3-1 with TRBJ1-1; no definite D call. Germline assignment: CDR1 LGHDT and CDR2 YNNKEL (reference sequence). V lost 4 bases and J lost 7, with 10 bases in between. This CDR3 has 12 amino acids. DNA of the CDR3: TGTGCCAGCAGCCGGGCGGGGAGTGAAGCTTTCTTT. Amino acids: CASSRAGSEAFF.

This clonotype was recorded many times. The genes are TRBV18 and TRBJ2-3, with D uncertain. The germline V gene encodes CDR1 KGHSH and CDR2 LQKENI. This CDR3 region has 15 residues. The V end lost 3 bases, the J end lost 0 bases, and 10 bases lay between the germline ends. CDR3 sequence (DNA): TGTGCCAGCTCACCCTCCTCGGAGAGCACAGATACGCAGTATTTT. Translating gives CASSPSSESTDTQYF.

This clonotype was counted many times. The chain has TRBV7-9 and TRBJ1-2, with TRBD1 matching over 9 bases. The germline CDR1 and CDR2 sequences are SEHNR and FQNEAQ (reference sequence). The CDR3 length is 15 residues. Trimming took 5 bases from V and 4 from J; bases not matched to a gene: 8. CDR3 region: CASSPRDRVIYGYTF. The CDR3 DNA reads as TGTGCCAGCAGCCCGAGGGACAGGGTAATCTATGGCTACACCTTC.

The table lists this clonotype with many counts. V and J are TRBV4-2 and TRBJ2-5; 8 bases map to TRBD1. This CDR3 spans 17 amino acids. Germline loops: CDR1 LGHNA, CDR2 YNFKEQ. Losses at the gene ends were 3 bases for V and 4 bases for J; bases not matched to a gene: 13. The chain's CDR3 is CASSHEGTGARGETQYF. For the CDR3, the DNA is TGTGCCAGCAGCCATGAGGGGACAGGAGCCCGGGGAGAGACCCAGTACTTC.

This clonotype was seen a few times. This chain links TRBV7-2 with TRBJ2-7; 8 nucleotides align to TRBD2. The J segment lost 1 base and the V segment lost 5 bases, leaving 10 bases of the junction unmatched. Germline CDR1 reads SGHTA; CDR2 reads FQGNSA. The CDR3 extends over 16 amino acids. This chain's CDR3 is CASSQGSGRGSYEQYF. Here the CDR3 DNA reads TGTGCCAGCAGCCAGGGGAGCGGGAGAGGGTCCTACGAGCAGTACTTC.

This clonotype appeared a few times. The chain employs TRBV12-3 or TRBV12-4 and TRBJ2-1; a possible D gene is TRBD1 (6 bases). The germline V and J ends were trimmed by 2 bases and 13 bases, with 9 bases remaining between them. The CDR3 totals 11 residues. CDR3 in amino acids: CASSLKGGQFF. The DNA for the CDR3 is TGTGCCAGCAGTTTAAAAGGGGGTCAGTTCTTC.

This clonotype was observed many times. The J gene is TRBJ2-3, the V gene TRBV7-2; TRBD1 matches at 9 bases. The ends lost 5 bases at V and 6 bases at J; junction bases unmatched: 9. The germline V gene has CDR1 SGHTA and CDR2 FQGNSA. The CDR3 runs to 15 residues. In DNA form, the CDR3 reads TGTGCCAGCAGCCTACAGGGGGCTAGGTCGGATACGCAGTATTTT. Translated: CASSLQGARSDTQYF.

This clonotype came up many times. J is TRBJ2-7 and V is TRBV11-2, with D perhaps TRBD2 (5 bases). The V gene's germline CDR1 is SGHAT and CDR2 FQNNGV. The CDR3 runs 14 residues. V gave up 3 bases and J gave up 0 bases, with 9 bases separating them. The CDR3 loop reads CASSFGVSSYEQYF. For the CDR3, the DNA is TGTGCCAGCAGCTTCGGGGTCAGCTCCTACGAGCAGTACTTC. Supplemented by reference TRBV11-2 and TRBJ2-7, the full variable domain reads EAGVAQSPRYKIIEKRQSVAFWCNPISGHATLYWYQQILGQGPKLLIQFQNNGVVDDSQLPKDRFSAERLKGVDSTLKIQPAKLEDSAVYLCASSFGVSSYEQYFGPGTRLTVT.

This clonotype was observed at least ten times. This chain uses TRBV27 with TRBJ2-7; D remains unclear. Germline V gene sequence: CDR1 MNHEY, CDR2 SMNVEV (reference sequence). V was shortened by 4 bases and J by 3 bases, with 16 bases between the two germline ends. The CDR3 runs 15 residues. The CDR3 here is CASSSPDSFGYEQYF. DNA of the CDR3: TGTGCCAGCAGTTCCCCCGATTCGTTCGGCTACGAGCAGTACTTC.

This clonotype was counted only a few times. V is TRBV28 and J is TRBJ2-7; 7 bases agree with TRBD2. This CDR3 spans 14 amino acids. CDR1 and CDR2 (germline): MDHEN, SYDVKM. V gave up 5 bases and J gave up 3 bases; unmatched junction bases: 7. For the CDR3, the DNA is TGTGCCAGCAGTGAGAGGCGGGGGAGCTACGAGCAGTACTTC. Translating gives CASSERRGSYEQYF.